Below are 15 T cell receptor beta chains sequenced from a single sample in a study of cytomegalovirus exposure and HLA in healthy donors. Researchers ran the PCR with 60 Vbeta and 13 Jbeta primers. Profiled with immunoSEQ multiplex PCR; TCRdb holds only in-frame clones, not every one. The sample shows about 150,000 clones, about 80% of them seen only once. The source material was PBMCs. These receptors came from a woman aged 45-65 years in good health and CMV-seropositive.

This clone was recorded a few times. V gene TRBV11-2 combines with J gene TRBJ2-1; TRBD2 agrees at 11 bases. Germline assignment: CDR1 SGHAT and CDR2 FQNNGV. After removal of 3 bases from V and 7 bases from J, the junction contained 11 bases not matched to a gene. This CDR3 comprises 17 residues. The CDR3 reads CASSFKDTLAGDNEQFF. CDR3 nucleotide sequence: TGTGCCAGCAGCTTCAAAGACACACTAGCGGGGGATAATGAGCAGTTCTTC.

The sample holds one count of this clone. The chain uses TRBV29-1 and TRBJ2-3; weak D call: TRBD1 (6 bases). CDR1 is SQVTM, CDR2 ANQGSEA, per germline. The CDR3 sequence is 13 residues long. Trimming removed 5 bases at V and 3 bases at J, with 12 bases between. This CDR3 reads CSVSTGTTDTQYF. In DNA, the CDR3 is TGCAGCGTTAGTACAGGGACGACAGATACGCAGTATTTT.

A single count supports this clone. This chain connects TRBV29-1 to TRBJ2-2, with 8 bases lining up with TRBD1. The germline V gene encodes CDR1 SQVTM and CDR2 ANQGSEA. Trimming took 4 bases from V and 5 from J; bases not matched to a gene: 6. The CDR3 covers 14 residues. CDR3 bases: TGCAGCGTTGGGCGGGACAGGTCTACCGGGGAGCTGTTTTTT. Residues: CSVGRDRSTGELFF.

The rearrangement joins TRBV6-5 to TRBJ1-3; D is ambiguous. Trimming took off 5 bases at V and 0 bases at J, with 11 bases between the two ends. Germline V gives CDR1 MNHEY, CDR2 SVGAGI. CDR3 length: 15 amino acids. The CDR3 DNA reads TGTGCCAGCAGTCAAACAGAGTTCTCTGGAAACACCATATATTTT. Its protein product is CASSQTEFSGNTIYF.

The chain links TRBV7-9 to TRBJ2-2; D is perhaps TRBD1 (6 bases). Trimming shortened V by 8 bases and J by 2 bases, and 21 bases separated the two germline ends. The V gene's germline CDR1 is SEHNR and CDR2 FQNEAQ (reference sequence). The CDR3 spans 17 residues. This chain's CDR3 is CASHKIGGHANTGELFF. The CDR3 nucleotides read TGTGCCAGCCATAAGATTGGGGGACACGCTAACACCGGGGAGCTGTTTTTT.

The DNA of the CDR3 is TGTGCCAGCAGCAAAAGCTCTAGCGGGGGGGCCTTCTACAATGAGCAGTTCTTC. Encoded protein: CASSKSSSGGAFYNEQFF. This chain joins TRBV7-8 and TRBJ2-1; 12 nucleotides agree with TRBD2. The ends lost 5 bases at V and 3 bases at J; junction bases unmatched: 11. The length of the CDR3 is 18 residues. From germline, CDR1 is SGHVS and CDR2 FQNEAQ.

The chain links TRBV7-9 to TRBJ1-2; D unclear. V lost 0 bases and J 6 bases, leaving 5 bases between the germline ends. The CDR3 has 12 amino acids. Germline CDR1 SEHNR, CDR2 FQNEAQ (reference sequence). The CDR3 sequence is CASSLAPDGYTF. The DNA of the CDR3 is TGTGCCAGCAGCTTAGCCCCTGATGGCTACACCTTC.

The chain has TRBV2 and TRBJ2-1, with 14 bases that match TRBD2. The CDR3 contains 16 residues. The germline gives CDR1 SNHLY, CDR2 FYNNEI. J gave up 3 bases and V 8 bases, and 6 bases lay outside the gene matches. The CDR3 DNA sequence: TGTGCCAGCCGAGGGACTAGCGGGGGCCTCTACAATGAGCAGTTCTTC. Translated: CASRGTSGGLYNEQFF.

The chain has TRBV29-1 and TRBJ2-7; D might be TRBD1 (6 bases). Germline lookup yields CDR1 SQVTM and CDR2 ANQGSEA. Trimming took off 4 bases at V and 1 base at J, with 23 bases between the two ends. This CDR3 region has 17 residues. CDR3 bases: TGCAGCGTTGTCGGCGTAAGGGCAGGGGAGATTTCCTACGAGCAGTACTTC. Translated, it gives CSVVGVRAGEISYEQYF.

This clone turned up a few times. Other DNA sequences in this specimen translate into the identical CDR3. The genes are TRBV9 and TRBJ2-1, with 8 positions matching TRBD2. CDR3 length: 14 amino acids. Germline V gene data show CDR1 as SGDLS and CDR2 as YYNGEE. With V trimmed by 0 bases and J by 7 bases, 3 bases remained unmatched. The CDR3: CASSVVAGTNEQFF. CDR3 coding DNA: TGTGCCAGCAGCGTAGTAGCGGGGACAAATGAGCAGTTCTTC.

V is TRBV29-1 and J is TRBJ2-7; the match to TRBD1 covers 10 bases. J gave up 7 bases and V 3 bases, and 9 bases lay outside the gene matches. Germline V gene lookup returns CDR1 SQVTM and CDR2 ANQGSEA. CDR3 size: 14 residues. The DNA of the CDR3 is TGCAGCGTTGATGACCCGGGACAGGGGCTTGAGCAGTACTTC. It translates to CSVDDPGQGLEQYF.

This chain links TRBV5-1 with TRBJ2-5; TRBD1 matches at 8 bases. The germline gives CDR1 SGHRS, CDR2 YFSETQ. Unmatched junction bases numbered 7, after V lost 5 bases and J lost 1 base. The length of the CDR3 is 15 residues. CDR3 in amino acids: CASSSGQGAQETQYF. Written as DNA, the CDR3 is TGCGCCAGCAGTTCTGGACAGGGCGCCCAAGAGACCCAGTACTTC.

About this clone itself: The DNA is left out, because the CDR3 cannot be placed on it with certainty; the CDR3 is given as TCRdb lists it. This chain uses TRBV29-1 with TRBJ1-1. The CDR3 region is 17 residues in length, termini included. The V gene's germline CDR1 is SQVTM and CDR2 ANQGSEA. The chain's CDR3 is CSVVSVAVGTGPGRVFF.

A note on this clone: In the same sample, other DNA sequences code for this CDR3. The chain recombines TRBV18 with TRBJ1-2; D may be TRBD1 (6 bases). CDR1 and CDR2 from the germline V gene are KGHSH and LQKENI. The CDR3 spans 13 residues. With 2 bases removed from V and 2 bases from J, the gap between germline ends came to 6 bases. The CDR3 spells CASSPDRNYGYTF. The DNA of the CDR3 is TGTGCCAGCTCACCAGACAGGAACTATGGCTACACCTTC.

This clone was detected only once. The chain has TRBV7-3 and TRBJ2-4; TRBD2 matches at 8 bases. Losses at the gene ends were 2 bases for V and 6 bases for J; bases not matched to a gene: 6. The CDR3 sequence is 15 residues long. Germline V CDR1 and CDR2: SGHTA, FQGTGA. CDR3 in amino acids: CASSLAGGPLNIQYF. The CDR3 DNA is TGTGCCAGCAGCTTAGCGGGGGGCCCCCTAAACATTCAGTACTTC.